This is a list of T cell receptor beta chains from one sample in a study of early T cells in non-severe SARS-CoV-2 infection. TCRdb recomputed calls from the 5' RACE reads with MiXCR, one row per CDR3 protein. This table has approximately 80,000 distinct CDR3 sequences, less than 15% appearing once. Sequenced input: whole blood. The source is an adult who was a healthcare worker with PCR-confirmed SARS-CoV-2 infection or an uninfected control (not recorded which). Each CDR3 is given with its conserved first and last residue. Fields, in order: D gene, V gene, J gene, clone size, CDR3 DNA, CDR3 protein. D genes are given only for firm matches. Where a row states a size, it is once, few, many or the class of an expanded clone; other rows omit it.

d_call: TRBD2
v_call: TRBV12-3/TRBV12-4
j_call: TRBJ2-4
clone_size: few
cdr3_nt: TGTGCCAGCAGTCTAGCGGCTGGAGACAAAAACATTCAGTACTTC
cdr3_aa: CASSLAAGDKNIQYF

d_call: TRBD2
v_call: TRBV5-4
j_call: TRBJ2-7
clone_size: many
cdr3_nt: TGTGCCGCGGGAACCGAGGAGGGGAGGGTCAACGAGCAGTACTTC
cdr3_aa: CAAGTEEGRVNEQYF

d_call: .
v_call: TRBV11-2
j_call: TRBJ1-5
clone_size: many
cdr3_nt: TGTGCCAGCAGCCGCCAAACAGTTTCCACTCAGCCCCAGCATTTT
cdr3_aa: CASSRQTVSTQPQHF

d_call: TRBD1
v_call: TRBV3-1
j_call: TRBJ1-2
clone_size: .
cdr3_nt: TGTGCCAGCAGCCAAGTGTACAGGGGGAATTATGGCTACACCTTC
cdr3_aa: CASSQVYRGNYGYTF

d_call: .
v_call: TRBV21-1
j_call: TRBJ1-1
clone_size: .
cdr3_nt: TGTGCCAGCAGCAAATTGGGTACAGCACGGTCGGGCACTGAAGCTTTCTTT
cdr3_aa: CASSKLGTARSGTEAFF

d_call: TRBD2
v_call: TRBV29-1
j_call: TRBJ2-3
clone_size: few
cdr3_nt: TGCAGCGTCGGGACTAGCGGGAGCACAGATACGCAGTATTTT
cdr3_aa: CSVGTSGSTDTQYF

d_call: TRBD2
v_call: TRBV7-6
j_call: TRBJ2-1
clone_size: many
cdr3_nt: TGTGCCAGCAGCCCACCGACTAGCGGCATCTCCTACAATGAGCAGTTCTTC
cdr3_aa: CASSPPTSGISYNEQFF

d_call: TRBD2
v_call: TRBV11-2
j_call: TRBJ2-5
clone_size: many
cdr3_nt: TGTGCCAGCAGCTCCCTACTAGCGGGAGAAGAGACCCAGTACTTC
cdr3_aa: CASSSLLAGEETQYF

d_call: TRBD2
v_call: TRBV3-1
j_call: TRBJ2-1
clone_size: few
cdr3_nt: TGTGCCAGCAGCCCGCCGGGACTACTCTCCTACAATGAGCAGTTCTTC
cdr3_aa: CASSPPGLLSYNEQFF

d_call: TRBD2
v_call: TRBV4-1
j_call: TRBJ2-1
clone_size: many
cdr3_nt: TGCGCCAGCAGCCAAGAACAGGGCACTAGCGGGATTTCCTACAATGAGCAGTTCTTC
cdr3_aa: CASSQEQGTSGISYNEQFF

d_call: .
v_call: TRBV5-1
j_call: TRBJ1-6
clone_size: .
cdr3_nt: TGCGCCAGCAGCTTGAATCCTGGGGGTTCACCCCTCCACTTT
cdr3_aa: CASSLNPGGSPLHF

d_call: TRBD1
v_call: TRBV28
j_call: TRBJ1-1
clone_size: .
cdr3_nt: TGTGCCAGCAGTTGGACCGGGACAGGGGGTACCATGAACACTGAAGCTTTCTTT
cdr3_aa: CASSWTGTGGTMNTEAFF

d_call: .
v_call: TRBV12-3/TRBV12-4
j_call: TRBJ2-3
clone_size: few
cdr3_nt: TGTGCCAGCAGTAGAGCGGGCCGGTCCTCAGATACGCAGTATTTT
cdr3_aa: CASSRAGRSSDTQYF

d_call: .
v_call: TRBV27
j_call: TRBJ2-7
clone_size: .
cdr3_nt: TGTGCCAGCAGTTACGCTATGGGGTCCTCCTACGAGCAGTACTTC
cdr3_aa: CASSYAMGSSYEQYF

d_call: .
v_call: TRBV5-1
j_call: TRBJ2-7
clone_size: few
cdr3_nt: TGCGCCAGCAGCTTGGGACAGAAGGCCTACGAGCAGTACTTC
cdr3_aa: CASSLGQKAYEQYF

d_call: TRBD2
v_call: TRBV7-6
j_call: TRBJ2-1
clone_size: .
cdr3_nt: TGTGTCAGCAGCCTTAGCGGGAGTGGGTCCTACAATGAGCAGTTCTTC
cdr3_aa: CVSSLSGSGSYNEQFF

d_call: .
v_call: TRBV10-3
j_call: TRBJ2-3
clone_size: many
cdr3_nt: TGTGCCATCAGTGGTTCCGGGACGATAGATACGCAGTATTTT
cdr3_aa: CAISGSGTIDTQYF